The 21 T cell receptor beta chains listed next were all sequenced from one sample in a study of blood T cells in healthy people across ages. With a J-beta primer mix and a sample-barcoded 5' primer, a second PCR ran 7 to 11 cycles. TCRdb used MiXCR to reprocess the 5' RACE reads, holding one entry per CDR3 protein. This repertoire shows about 1.8 million distinct CDR3 sequences, roughly 49% found once; its top ten account for 2.1%. The specimen was blood. The receptor set was obtained from a woman aged 35 to 49 in good health.

This clonotype was counted between two and nine times. This chain joins TRBV29-1 and TRBJ2-1; TRBD2 agrees at 8 bases. Germline loops: CDR1 SQVTM, CDR2 ANQGSEA. The CDR3 is made up of 16 amino acids. Trimming took 1 base from V and 7 from J; bases not matched to a gene: 12. CDR3 in amino acids: CSVEGSGGMGLNEQFF. Written as DNA, the CDR3 is TGCAGCGTTGAAGGGAGCGGGGGAATGGGTTTGAATGAGCAGTTCTTC.

J is TRBJ1-4 and V is TRBV6-1; D not resolved. This CDR3 comprises 11 residues. V dropped 5 bases and J dropped 13 bases, with 11 bases sitting between them. In germline, CDR1 is MNHNS, CDR2 SASEGT. CDR3 loop: CASSPPGRLFF. The DNA for the CDR3 is TGTGCCAGCAGTCCCCCTGGGAGACTGTTTTTT.

V and J are TRBV6-2 or TRBV6-3 and TRBJ2-7, with 8 bases lining up with TRBD1. CDR1 is MNHEY, CDR2 SVGEGT, per germline. CDR3 size: 15 residues. V lost 6 bases, J lost 0 bases, and 7 bases stayed unmatched. The CDR3 DNA is TGTGCCAGCAGCCGGGACAGGATATCCTCCTACGAGCAGTACTTC. It codes for CASSRDRISSYEQYF.

A few counts support this clonotype. The genes are TRBV7-2 and TRBJ2-4; no clear D gene. There are 16 residues in the CDR3. CDR1 is SGHTA, CDR2 FQGNSA, per germline. V was pared by 3 bases and J by 3 bases, with 15 bases between. CDR3 residues: CASSFPETRNKNIQYF. The CDR3, as DNA: TGTGCCAGCAGCTTCCCGGAGACCAGGAACAAAAACATTCAGTACTTC.

The V and J genes are TRBV28 and TRBJ2-5; 7 bases line up with TRBD1. The V and J ends lost 6 bases and 5 bases, in that order; junction bases with no gene match: 15. The V gene's germline CDR1 is MDHEN and CDR2 SYDVKM. This CDR3 region has 16 residues. The CDR3 nucleotides are TGTGCCAGCAGAACCGCGATTCGACAGGGCTGGGAGACCCAGTACTTC. As protein: CASRTAIRQGWETQYF.

A few counts support this clonotype. This chain uses TRBV5-6 with TRBJ2-7, with TRBD1 identical over 10 bases. CDR1 SGHDT and CDR2 YYEEEE come from the germline V gene. V shed 0 bases and J 2 bases; nucleotides not matched to a gene: 5. This CDR3 region has 16 residues. The CDR3 here is CASSLGTGTGAYEQYF. The CDR3 DNA follows: TGTGCCAGCAGCTTGGGTACCGGGACAGGGGCCTACGAGCAGTACTTC.

This rearrangement joins TRBV29-1 to TRBJ2-1, with D perhaps matching TRBD1 or TRBD2 (5 bases each). V was cut by 0 bases and J by 8 bases, with 8 bases left in between. Germline V lookup: CDR1 SQVTM, CDR2 ANQGSEA. CDR3 length: 12 residues. The CDR3 DNA sequence: TGCAGCGTTGAAGATCCGGGGCATGAGCAGTTCTTC. Its translation: CSVEDPGHEQFF.

The chain links TRBV11-2 to TRBJ2-1, with D perhaps matching TRBD2 (7 bases). The CDR3 is made up of 17 amino acids. With 1 base removed from V and 4 bases from J, the gap between germline ends came to 17 bases. Per germline, CDR1 SGHAT and CDR2 FQNNGV. The CDR3 loop reads CASSLGIGGGPYNEQFF. The DNA for the CDR3 is TGTGCCAGCAGCTTAGGGATTGGGGGGGGCCCGTACAATGAGCAGTTCTTC.

Only a few counts were recorded for this clonotype. J is TRBJ2-5 and V is TRBV5-1; maybe TRBD1 (6 bases). The CDR3 length is 15 residues. V gave up 1 base and J gave up 5 bases, with 15 bases separating them. The germline V gene encodes CDR1 SGHRS and CDR2 YFSETQ. The CDR3 region is CASSLNAGDLETQYF. The CDR3 bases are TGCGCCAGCAGCTTGAATGCAGGGGATTTGGAGACCCAGTACTTC.

A few counts support this clonotype. The chain couples TRBV7-2 to TRBJ1-2, with a possible D match to TRBD1 (6 bases). The CDR3 consists of 14 residues. The ends were cut back, 3 bases at V and 4 bases at J, with 12 bases in the middle. Germline CDR1 and CDR2: SGHTA and FQGNSA. CDR3 amino acids: CASSLRVQGYGYTF. DNA for the CDR3: TGTGCCAGCAGCTTGCGCGTACAGGGCTATGGCTACACCTTC.

This clonotype has only a few counts. V usage is TRBV29-1 and J usage is TRBJ2-1, with TRBD2 identical over 8 bases. The CDR3 runs 12 residues. From germline, CDR1 is SQVTM and CDR2 ANQGSEA. The V gene end was trimmed by 4 bases and the J gene end by 10 bases; junction bases not matched to a gene: 6. Written as DNA, the CDR3 is TGCAGCGTTGGACCGGGACTAGGGGAGCAGTTCTTC. Protein sequence: CSVGPGLGEQFF.

This chain uses TRBV6-5 with TRBJ2-1, with 8 bases that match TRBD1. Germline loops: CDR1 MNHEY, CDR2 SVGAGI. The CDR3 covers 16 residues. The V gene end was trimmed by 0 bases and the J gene end by 6 bases; junction bases not matched to a gene: 7. CDR3 bases: TGTGCCAGCAGTTACTCGACAGGGGAGAGGGGCAATGAGCAGTTCTTC. Protein: CASSYSTGERGNEQFF.

The V and J genes are TRBV6-6 and TRBJ1-6, with 8 bases matching TRBD1. This CDR3 region has 17 residues. Germline-derived CDR1 and CDR2 are MNHNY and SVGAGI (reference sequence). J gave up 9 bases and V 0 bases, and 10 bases lay outside the gene matches. CDR3 sequence (DNA): TGTGCCAGCAGTTACTCGGCAGGGGGCGCGTATTTTTCACCCCTCCACTTT. Its protein is CASSYSAGGAYFSPLHF.

In this sample, this clonotype turned up once. The chain couples TRBV12-3 or TRBV12-4 to TRBJ1-3, with TRBD1 as a possible D gene (5 bases). Trimming left V 1 base short and J 6 bases short, with 10 bases between. The CDR3 sequence is 14 residues long. This chain's CDR3 is CASSLGQGLNTIYF. DNA of the CDR3: TGTGCCAGCAGTTTAGGTCAGGGTTTAAACACCATATATTTT.

The rearrangement joins TRBV4-2 to TRBJ2-2; D perhaps matches TRBD2 (6 bases). The CDR3 is made up of 15 amino acids. The V gene lost 2 bases and the J gene lost 0 bases, with 7 bases spanning the gap. The germline V gene encodes CDR1 LGHNA and CDR2 YNFKEQ. CDR3 residues: CASSQRGANTGELFF. The CDR3, as DNA: TGTGCCAGCAGCCAACGCGGGGCGAACACCGGGGAGCTGTTTTTT.

The rearrangement links TRBV20-1 to TRBJ1-1, with 8 bases lining up with TRBD1. From germline, CDR1 is DFQATT and CDR2 SNEGSKA (reference sequence). The CDR3 is made up of 16 amino acids. V gave up 3 bases and J gave up 3 bases; unmatched junction bases: 12. CDR3 DNA: TGCAGTGCTAGGGGGGGCAGGGGGCGGAGTTACACTGAAGCTTTCTTT. Its protein is CSARGGRGRSYTEAFF.

The V and J genes are TRBV12-3 or TRBV12-4 and TRBJ1-2; possible D gene TRBD1, 5 bases. There are 12 residues in the CDR3. The V gene lost 7 bases and the J gene lost 8 bases, with 14 bases spanning the gap. Here the CDR3 reads CASMRRGEGYTF. For the CDR3, the DNA is TGTGCCAGCATGCGTAGGGGAGAGGGCTACACCTTC.

CDR3 coding DNA: TGTGCCAGCAGCGTAGTTGGCGGGCGATTCTCCTACAATGAGCAGTTCTTC. It encodes CASSVVGGRFSYNEQFF. The chain has TRBV9 and TRBJ2-1; D is possibly TRBD2 (5 bases). The CDR3 runs 17 residues. Per the germline V gene, CDR1 is SGDLS and CDR2 is YYNGEE. Trimming cost V 0 bases and J 0 bases, with 13 bases left between them.

CDR3: CASSPSTSGGNEQFF. Here the CDR3 DNA reads TGTGCCAGCAGCCCATCGACTAGCGGGGGAAATGAGCAGTTCTTC. This sequence joins TRBV7-9 and TRBJ2-1; 12 bases fit TRBD2. V shed 5 bases, J shed 7 bases, and the junction held 6 bases outside the gene matches. CDR3 length equals 15 residues. From germline, CDR1 is SEHNR and CDR2 FQNEAQ (reference sequence).

A few counts support this clonotype. V usage is TRBV7-2 and J usage is TRBJ1-2; TRBD1 matches 7 bases. The CDR3 extends over 15 amino acids. Germline V gene sequence: CDR1 SGHTA, CDR2 FQGNSA. J was trimmed by 4 bases and V by 7 bases; bases with no gene match: 12. The CDR3 loop reads CASTLRSGGGYGYTF. CDR3 DNA sequence: TGTGCCAGCACCCTTCGATCAGGGGGAGGCTATGGCTACACCTTC.

V is TRBV11-2 and J is TRBJ2-3; no clear D gene. Germline assignment: CDR1 SGHAT and CDR2 FQNNGV. V was cut by 5 bases and J by 0 bases, with 12 bases left in between. The CDR3 runs 15 residues. Here the CDR3 reads CASSQAVGSTDTQYF. In nucleotides, the CDR3 is TGTGCCAGCAGCCAGGCGGTGGGGAGCACAGATACGCAGTATTTT.